The T cell receptor beta chain under discussion was sequenced for a study of radiotherapy plus CTLA-4 blockade in lung cancer (dated by TCRdb to 2017 to 2018). Regarding the study in general: Among enrolled patients, 15% to 20% had an objective response and 31% reached disease control. Summary of the overall study and its limitations: Early dynamic changes in blood T cell clones, together with increased serum interferon-beta after radiation, were reported as the strongest predictors of response. After treatment with radiotherapy and ipilimumab, TCR clones that originated in tumors expanded in peripheral blood.

Library generation was performed with the immunoSEQ multiplex PCR assay. TCRdb obtained this table from immuneACCESS and retained in-frame rearrangements with V and J assigned. These tables miss some clones; where compared with another copy, unresolved V genes account for less than half of the shortfall, and the remainder is unexplained. Here the sample has more than 100,000 clones; about 90% occur a single time. The ten largest clonotypes hold approximately 6.6% of the sample. The CDR3 spans 16 residues, from the cysteine through the phenylalanine. Only the CDR3 DNA is retained, 48 bases long and in frame from the first base. Based on the germline V gene, the CDR1 and CDR2 sequences are KGHSH and LQKENI. The germline V end is reduced by 10 bases and the J end by 0 bases; junction bases left unmatched: 13. To note about this clone: There is no known antigen for this receptor. No much larger clone is present one base from it, and per-base qualities are unavailable.

In this study, focal radiation therapy paired with CTLA-4 blockade (ipilimumab) was tested in patients who had chemo-refractory metastatic non-small-cell lung cancer. The sequencing here drew on peripheral blood, taken from a patient treated with radiotherapy plus ipilimumab. This clonotype was sampled from a human donor with non-small cell lung cancer that progressed on radiotherapy plus ipilimumab. Rearrangement joined TRBV18 to TRBJ1-1, and TRBD1 aligns with 8 junction nucleotides. The CDR3 here reads CATAGTGERMNTEAFF. The DNA sequence is as follows: TGTGCCACCGCCGGGACAGGAGAGCGCATGAACACTGAAGCTTTCTTT.